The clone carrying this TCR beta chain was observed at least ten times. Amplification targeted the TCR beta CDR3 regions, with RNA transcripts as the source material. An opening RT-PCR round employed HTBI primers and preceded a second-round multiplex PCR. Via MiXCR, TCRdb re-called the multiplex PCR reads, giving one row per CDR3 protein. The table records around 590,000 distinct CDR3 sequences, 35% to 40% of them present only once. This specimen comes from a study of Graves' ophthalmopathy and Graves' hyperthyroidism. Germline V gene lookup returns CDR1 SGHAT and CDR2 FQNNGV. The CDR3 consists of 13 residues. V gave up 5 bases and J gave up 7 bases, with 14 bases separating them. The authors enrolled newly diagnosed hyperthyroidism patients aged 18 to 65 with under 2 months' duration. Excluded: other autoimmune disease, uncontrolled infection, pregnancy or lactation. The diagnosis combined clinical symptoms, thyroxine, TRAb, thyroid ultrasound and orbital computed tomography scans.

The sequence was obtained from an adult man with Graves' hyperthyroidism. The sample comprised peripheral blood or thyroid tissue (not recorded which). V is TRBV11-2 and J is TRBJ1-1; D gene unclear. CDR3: CASSLWGGDEAFF. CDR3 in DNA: TGTGCCAGCAGCCTATGGGGAGGTGATGAAGCTTTCTTT.